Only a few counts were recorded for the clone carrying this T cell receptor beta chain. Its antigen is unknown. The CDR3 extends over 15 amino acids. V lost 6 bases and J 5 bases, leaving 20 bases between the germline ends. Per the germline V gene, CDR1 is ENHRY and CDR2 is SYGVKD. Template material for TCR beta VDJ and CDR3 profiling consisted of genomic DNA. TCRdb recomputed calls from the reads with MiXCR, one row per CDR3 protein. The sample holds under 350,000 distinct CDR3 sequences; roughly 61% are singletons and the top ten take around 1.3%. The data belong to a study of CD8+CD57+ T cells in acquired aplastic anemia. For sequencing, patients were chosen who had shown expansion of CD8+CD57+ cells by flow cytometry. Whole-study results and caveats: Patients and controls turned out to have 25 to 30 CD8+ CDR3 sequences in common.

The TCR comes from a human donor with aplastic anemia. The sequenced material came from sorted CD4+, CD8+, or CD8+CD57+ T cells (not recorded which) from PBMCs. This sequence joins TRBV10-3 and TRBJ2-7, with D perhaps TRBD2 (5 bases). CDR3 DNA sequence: TGTGCCATCAGGGAGCGCGGAGGTCTTAATCACGAGCAGTACTTC. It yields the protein CAIRERGGLNHEQYF.